This is a list of T cell receptor beta chains from one sample in a study of T cell responses to AZD1222 COVID-19 vaccine. The protocol was immunoSEQ multiplex PCR, while the TCRdb copy is restricted to in-frame clones and leaves out a portion. The sample has tens of thousands of clones; about 92% are singletons. The sequenced sample was peripheral blood, obtained on day 0 of AZD1222 vaccination. The receptors shown here come from an adult in good health. Each CDR3 is given with its conserved first and last residue. The D gene is left open where the match is weak. Clone size, where shown, is once, few, many, or a class for clones that have expanded.

V,J,D,size,DNA,CDR3
TRBV5-6,TRBJ2-7,TRBD1,NA,TGTGCCAGCAGCTTGGACAGGGGCTCTGAGCGGTCCTACGAGCAGTACTTC,CASSLDRGSERSYEQYF
TRBV28,TRBJ2-1,TRBD1,NA,TGTGCCAGCAGTTTATCCACAGGGGCGAGCGAGCAGTTCTTC,CASSLSTGASEQFF
TRBV5-1,TRBJ2-7,TRBD1,NA,TGCGCCAGCACACAGGGGAACGAGCAGTACTTC,CASTQGNEQYF
TRBV24-1,TRBJ1-2,NA,NA,TGTGCCACCAGTGAAGGAATTGGAGGGAAGGGCTACACCTTC,CATSEGIGGKGYTF
TRBV7-6,TRBJ2-6,NA,NA,TGTGCCAGCAGCCCTGGAGGGTCTGGGGCCAACGTCCTGACTTTC,CASSPGGSGANVLTF
TRBV5-1,TRBJ1-2,NA,many,TGCGCCAGCAGCTTCGGTTCTGGTAGTGGTGGCTACACCTTC,CASSFGSGSGGYTF
TRBV28,TRBJ1-2,NA,NA,TGTGCCAGCAGTTCGACGGGGGGGCCCGACTATGGCTACACCTTC,CASSSTGGPDYGYTF
TRBV4-1,TRBJ1-1,NA,NA,TGCGCCAGCAGCCAAGAAAACAGTGAGGCAGGGAAGGCTTTCTTT,CASSQENSEAGKAFF
TRBV28,TRBJ2-7,NA,NA,TGTGCCAGCAGAACCCTAGGCCACGAGCAGTACTTC,CASRTLGHEQYF
TRBV7-6,TRBJ2-2,NA,NA,TGTGCCAGCAGCTTCCCCGGCAGCCAGAACACCGGGGAGCTGTTTTTT,CASSFPGSQNTGELFF
TRBV19,TRBJ2-1,NA,NA,TGTGCCAGTAGTATCCGGGGCAGGGTTGAGCAGTTCTTC,CASSIRGRVEQFF